A selection of T cell receptor beta chains follows, all from one sample in a study of T cell changes during pregnancy in multiple sclerosis. The repertoire was sequenced with immunoSEQ multiplex PCR; TCRdb's copy has only in-frame clones and lacks some. Of about 92,000 clones in the sample, over 80% were seen once. The sample here was peripheral blood, taken in the first trimester of pregnancy. The receptor source for this set is a female donor with multiple sclerosis, enrolled in a pregnancy study. Both conserved end residues are part of each CDR3. Fields, in order: D gene, J gene, clone size, V gene, CDR3 protein, CDR3 DNA. A D gene is named only where the DNA matches it firmly. Some rows mark clone size as missing; the rest say once, few, many or name a class of expanded clone.

d_gene: TRBD1; j_gene: TRBJ1-2; abundance: -; v_gene: TRBV9; CDR3aa: CASSVPTGAVDGYTF; CDR3nt: TGTGCCAGCAGCGTCCCGACAGGGGCGGTAGATGGCTACACCTTC
d_gene: -; j_gene: TRBJ1-2; abundance: -; v_gene: TRBV9; CDR3aa: CASSVGGGANYGYTF; CDR3nt: TGTGCCAGCAGCGTAGGAGGAGGGGCTAACTATGGCTACACCTTC
d_gene: TRBD2; j_gene: TRBJ2-7; abundance: -; v_gene: TRBV6-5; CDR3aa: CASTSGGSGSYEQYF; CDR3nt: TGTGCCAGCACCTCGGGCGGGAGTGGGTCCTACGAGCAGTACTTC
d_gene: -; j_gene: TRBJ2-2; abundance: few; v_gene: TRBV2; CDR3aa: CASSEQGNTGELFF; CDR3nt: TGTGCCAGCAGTGAACAGGGTAATACCGGGGAGCTGTTTTTT
d_gene: TRBD1; j_gene: TRBJ2-7; abundance: -; v_gene: TRBV29-1; CDR3aa: CSVEDRGQDDEQYF; CDR3nt: TGCAGCGTTGAAGATCGCGGACAGGATGACGAGCAGTACTTC
d_gene: TRBD2; j_gene: TRBJ2-2; abundance: once; v_gene: TRBV6-4; CDR3aa: CASSRTSGGPGTGELFF; CDR3nt: TGTGCCAGCAGCCGGACTAGCGGGGGGCCGGGCACCGGGGAGCTGTTTTTT
d_gene: -; j_gene: TRBJ2-2; abundance: -; v_gene: TRBV7-7; CDR3aa: CASSRSTPPGGELFF; CDR3nt: TGTGCTAGCAGCCGATCCACACCACCGGGCGGGGAGCTGTTTTTT
d_gene: TRBD1; j_gene: TRBJ1-4; abundance: -; v_gene: TRBV13; CDR3aa: CASSPRTGGKLFF; CDR3nt: TGTGCCAGCAGCCCACGGACAGGGGGAAAACTGTTTTTT
d_gene: -; j_gene: TRBJ2-7; abundance: -; v_gene: TRBV6-1; CDR3aa: CASSEWLGDEQYF; CDR3nt: TGTGCCAGCAGTGAATGGCTGGGAGACGAGCAGTACTTC
d_gene: -; j_gene: TRBJ1-1; abundance: -; v_gene: TRBV7-6; CDR3aa: CASSLGHLTEAFF; CDR3nt: TGTGCCAGCAGCTTGGGACACCTCACTGAAGCTTTCTTT
d_gene: -; j_gene: TRBJ1-1; abundance: -; v_gene: TRBV29-1; CDR3aa: CSVQGRTDTEAFF; CDR3nt: TGCAGCGTTCAAGGCCGAACGGACACTGAAGCTTTCTTT
d_gene: TRBD2; j_gene: TRBJ2-3; abundance: -; v_gene: TRBV5-1; CDR3aa: CASSLNPAGASTDTQYF; CDR3nt: TGCGCCAGCAGCTTAAATCCAGCGGGGGCTAGCACAGATACGCAGTATTTT
d_gene: TRBD2; j_gene: TRBJ2-1; abundance: -; v_gene: TRBV9; CDR3aa: CASSTSGGINNEQFF; CDR3nt: TGTGCCAGCAGCACGAGCGGGGGGATTAACAATGAGCAGTTCTTC
d_gene: -; j_gene: TRBJ2-5; abundance: -; v_gene: TRBV30; CDR3aa: CAWSREGVTQYF; CDR3nt: TGTGCCTGGAGTCGCGAGGGAGTGACCCAGTACTTC
d_gene: TRBD1; j_gene: TRBJ1-1; abundance: -; v_gene: TRBV9; CDR3aa: CASTPHPGTGRTEAFF; CDR3nt: TGTGCCAGCACCCCCCATCCTGGGACAGGGCGGACTGAAGCTTTCTTT
d_gene: -; j_gene: TRBJ1-6; abundance: few; v_gene: TRBV6-1; CDR3aa: CASSDRGGGNSPLHF; CDR3nt: TGTGCCAGCAGTGACAGGGGCGGGGGAAATTCACCCCTCCACTTT
d_gene: -; j_gene: TRBJ2-7; abundance: -; v_gene: TRBV19; CDR3aa: CASSIGTRSYEQYF; CDR3nt: TGTGCCAGTAGTATAGGCACTCGCTCCTACGAGCAGTACTTC
d_gene: -; j_gene: TRBJ1-2; abundance: -; v_gene: TRBV5-1; CDR3aa: CASSLGASNYGYTF; CDR3nt: TGCGCCAGCAGCTTGGGAGCTTCTAACTATGGCTACACCTTC
d_gene: TRBD1; j_gene: TRBJ1-1; abundance: -; v_gene: TRBV5-1; CDR3aa: CASSLQGRDGSTEAFF; CDR3nt: TGCGCCAGCAGCTTACAGGGGCGGGATGGAAGCACTGAAGCTTTCTTT
d_gene: -; j_gene: TRBJ1-5; abundance: -; v_gene: TRBV7-2; CDR3aa: CASSLSGGNQPQHF; CDR3nt: TGTGCCAGCAGCTTATCCGGGGGCAATCAGCCCCAGCATTTT
d_gene: -; j_gene: TRBJ1-2; abundance: once; v_gene: TRBV7-2; CDR3aa: CASSSRINYGYTF; CDR3nt: TGTGCCAGCAGCTCCAGGATTAACTATGGCTACACCTTC
d_gene: TRBD2; j_gene: TRBJ2-2; abundance: -; v_gene: TRBV2; CDR3aa: CASSETGGDTGELFF; CDR3nt: TGTGCCAGCAGTGAAACGGGGGGGGACACCGGGGAGCTGTTTTTT
d_gene: TRBD1; j_gene: TRBJ1-2; abundance: -; v_gene: TRBV18; CDR3aa: CASSPGTGGTYGYTF; CDR3nt: TGTGCCAGCTCACCGGGGACAGGGGGAACCTATGGCTACACCTTC
d_gene: -; j_gene: TRBJ2-2; abundance: -; v_gene: TRBV11-2; CDR3aa: CASSPLATGELFF; CDR3nt: TGTGCCAGCAGCCCTTTGGCTACCGGGGAGCTGTTTTTT
d_gene: -; j_gene: TRBJ1-2; abundance: -; v_gene: TRBV7-8; CDR3aa: CASSLDDTNYGYTF; CDR3nt: TGTGCCAGCAGCTTAGACGACACGAACTATGGCTACACCTTC
d_gene: TRBD1; j_gene: TRBJ2-3; abundance: -; v_gene: TRBV11-1; CDR3aa: CASSLLQGSTDTQYF; CDR3nt: TGTGCCAGCAGCTTACTACAGGGGAGCACAGATACGCAGTATTTT
d_gene: TRBD2; j_gene: TRBJ2-1; abundance: once; v_gene: TRBV11-3; CDR3aa: CASSLHGTRKFF; CDR3nt: TGTGCCAGCAGCTTACACGGGACTAGAAAGTTCTTC
d_gene: -; j_gene: TRBJ1-1; abundance: -; v_gene: TRBV20-1; CDR3aa: CSVWSSSEAFF; CDR3nt: TGCAGTGTGTGGAGCAGCAGTGAAGCTTTCTTT
d_gene: -; j_gene: TRBJ2-7; abundance: -; v_gene: TRBV2; CDR3aa: CASSGTSSSYEQYF; CDR3nt: TGTGCCAGCAGCGGGACTTCGAGCTCCTACGAGCAGTACTTC
d_gene: TRBD1; j_gene: TRBJ1-6; abundance: few; v_gene: TRBV18; CDR3aa: CASSQSGQLYNSPLHF; CDR3nt: TGTGCCAGCTCACAGTCGGGACAGCTCTATAATTCACCCCTCCACTTT
d_gene: TRBD1; j_gene: TRBJ1-6; abundance: -; v_gene: TRBV19; CDR3aa: CASTPGQANSPLHF; CDR3nt: TGTGCCAGTACCCCAGGACAGGCTAATTCACCCCTCCACTTT
d_gene: -; j_gene: TRBJ2-5; abundance: -; v_gene: TRBV7-9; CDR3aa: CASSLAGAGGQETQYF; CDR3nt: TGTGCCAGCAGCTTAGCAGGGGCAGGGGGGCAAGAGACCCAGTACTTC
d_gene: -; j_gene: TRBJ2-7; abundance: -; v_gene: TRBV30; CDR3aa: CAWSRGGLKDEQYF; CDR3nt: TGTGCCTGGAGTAGGGGGGGCCTTAAAGATGAGCAGTACTTC
d_gene: -; j_gene: TRBJ2-3; abundance: -; v_gene: TRBV6-6; CDR3aa: CASSYIGGWRLDTQYF; CDR3nt: TGTGCCAGCAGTTACATAGGGGGTTGGAGGTTGGATACGCAGTATTTT
d_gene: TRBD2; j_gene: TRBJ2-1; abundance: -; v_gene: TRBV13; CDR3aa: CASSLDPAASGGNEQFF; CDR3nt: TGTGCCAGCAGCTTAGACCCGGCGGCTAGCGGGGGAAATGAGCAGTTCTTC
d_gene: TRBD2; j_gene: TRBJ2-1; abundance: -; v_gene: TRBV6-5; CDR3aa: CASSYSGGGAYNEQFF; CDR3nt: TGTGCCAGCAGTTACTCCGGCGGGGGGGCCTACAATGAGCAGTTCTTC
d_gene: -; j_gene: TRBJ2-1; abundance: -; v_gene: TRBV30; CDR3aa: CAWSIPDRKIRGAHNEQFF; CDR3nt: TGTGCCTGGTCCATCCCCGACAGGAAAATTCGGGGGGCCCACAATGAGCAGTTCTTC
d_gene: TRBD1; j_gene: TRBJ1-4; abundance: -; v_gene: TRBV9; CDR3aa: CASSIFRDSEKLFF; CDR3nt: TGTGCCAGCAGTATATTCCGGGACAGCGAAAAACTGTTTTTT
d_gene: -; j_gene: TRBJ2-7; abundance: -; v_gene: TRBV13; CDR3aa: CASRSQGFPYEQYF; CDR3nt: TGTGCCAGCAGGTCACAGGGTTTCCCCTACGAGCAGTACTTC
d_gene: -; j_gene: TRBJ1-2; abundance: -; v_gene: TRBV5-4; CDR3aa: CASSLDSLVGYTF; CDR3nt: TGTGCCAGCAGCTTGGACTCTTTGGTTGGCTACACCTTC
d_gene: -; j_gene: TRBJ2-6; abundance: -; v_gene: TRBV7-9; CDR3aa: CASSSPRGGGANVLTF; CDR3nt: TGTGCCAGCAGCAGTCCCCGAGGAGGTGGGGCCAACGTCCTGACTTTC
d_gene: TRBD2; j_gene: TRBJ2-2; abundance: -; v_gene: TRBV12-5; CDR3aa: CASGLVHGTTNTGELFF; CDR3nt: TGTGCTAGTGGTTTGGTACACGGGACTACGAACACCGGGGAGCTGTTTTTT
d_gene: -; j_gene: TRBJ2-7; abundance: -; v_gene: TRBV6-1; CDR3aa: CASSDLRGSYEQYF; CDR3nt: TGTGCCAGCAGTGACTTGCGGGGCTCCTACGAGCAGTACTTC
d_gene: TRBD1; j_gene: TRBJ2-5; abundance: -; v_gene: TRBV2; CDR3aa: CASRSGQGYQETQYF; CDR3nt: TGTGCCAGCAGATCGGGACAGGGCTACCAAGAGACCCAGTACTTC
d_gene: TRBD1; j_gene: TRBJ1-1; abundance: -; v_gene: TRBV18; CDR3aa: CASSPGQVVTEAFF; CDR3nt: TGTGCCAGCTCACCGGGACAGGTGGTCACTGAAGCTTTCTTT
d_gene: -; j_gene: TRBJ1-5; abundance: -; v_gene: TRBV2; CDR3aa: CASNGGEVQPQHF; CDR3nt: TGTGCCAGCAATGGAGGGGAAGTCCAGCCCCAGCATTTT
d_gene: TRBD2; j_gene: TRBJ2-3; abundance: -; v_gene: TRBV6-1; CDR3aa: CASSEGLAGGTLTDTQYF; CDR3nt: TGTGCCAGCAGTGAGGGGCTAGCGGGGGGGACTCTCACAGATACGCAGTATTTT
d_gene: -; j_gene: TRBJ1-5; abundance: -; v_gene: TRBV13; CDR3aa: CASSLGPSGQPQHF; CDR3nt: TGTGCCAGCAGCTTAGGTCCCTCAGGTCAGCCCCAGCATTTT
d_gene: -; j_gene: TRBJ1-3; abundance: -; v_gene: TRBV11-3; CDR3aa: CASRSPGAGNTIYF; CDR3nt: TGTGCCAGCAGGTCTCCAGGGGCTGGAAACACCATATATTTT
d_gene: TRBD1; j_gene: TRBJ2-2; abundance: -; v_gene: TRBV10-3; CDR3aa: CAISKDRDTGELFF; CDR3nt: TGTGCCATCAGTAAGGACAGGGACACCGGGGAGCTGTTTTTT
d_gene: TRBD1; j_gene: TRBJ2-7; abundance: -; v_gene: TRBV6-6; CDR3aa: CASSYLVGTGDVEQYF; CDR3nt: TGTGCCAGCAGTTACCTCGTCGGGACAGGGGATGTCGAGCAGTACTTC
d_gene: TRBD1; j_gene: TRBJ1-2; abundance: once; v_gene: TRBV27; CDR3aa: CASRSSTGGGYTF; CDR3nt: TGTGCCAGCAGATCCTCGACAGGGGGTGGCTACACCTTC
d_gene: TRBD1; j_gene: TRBJ1-4; abundance: -; v_gene: TRBV9; CDR3aa: CASSPGQSAEKLFF; CDR3nt: TGTGCCAGCAGCCCGGGACAGTCGGCTGAAAAACTGTTTTTT
d_gene: -; j_gene: TRBJ1-5; abundance: once; v_gene: TRBV5-1; CDR3aa: CASSLGEIGQPQHF; CDR3nt: TGCGCCAGCAGCTTGGGGGAGATAGGGCAGCCCCAGCATTTT
d_gene: -; j_gene: TRBJ1-2; abundance: -; v_gene: TRBV19; CDR3aa: CASSNSAFPSGYTF; CDR3nt: TGTGCCAGTAGTAATAGTGCGTTTCCAAGTGGCTACACCTTC
d_gene: -; j_gene: TRBJ2-1; abundance: -; v_gene: TRBV19; CDR3aa: CASSIVAGNNEQFF; CDR3nt: TGTGCCAGTAGTATCGTCGCAGGGAACAATGAGCAGTTCTTC
d_gene: TRBD1; j_gene: TRBJ2-5; abundance: -; v_gene: TRBV7-9; CDR3aa: CASSLGDREEETQYF; CDR3nt: TGTGCCAGCAGCTTAGGCGACAGGGAAGAAGAGACCCAGTACTTC
d_gene: -; j_gene: TRBJ2-5; abundance: -; v_gene: TRBV6-1; CDR3aa: CASSETMRTQYF; CDR3nt: TGTGCCAGCAGTGAAACCATGCGGACCCAGTACTTC